The clone carrying this TCR beta chain has a handful of counts. These data originate in a study of blood T cell repertoires in COVID-19. The V gene end was trimmed by 4 bases and the J gene end by 4 bases; junction bases not matched to a gene: 10. CDR3 length: 15 amino acids. Germline CDR1 is SGDLS and CDR2 is YYNGEE. Produced via immunoSEQ multiplex PCR; TCRdb's table is partial and in-frame only. The sample yields hundreds of thousands of clones, around 82% seen once. This rearrangement joins TRBV9 to TRBJ1-2; TRBD1 matches at 7 bases. Sequencing was carried out using peripheral blood. The source of this sequence is a woman older than 75 with active or convalescent COVID-19. CDR3 coding DNA: TGTGCCAGCAGCCACCCTGACAGGGTGACCTATGGCTACACCTTC. Translation gives CASSHPDRVTYGYTF.